These 20 T cell receptor beta chains were sequenced from one sample in a study of T cell responses to AZD1222 COVID-19 vaccine. Repertoires were generated with immunoSEQ multiplex PCR, while TCRdb's copy carries only in-frame clones and drops some. The sample records about 120,000 clones, roughly 87% being singletons. The sample in question was peripheral blood, obtained on day 0 of AZD1222 vaccination. All receptors come from an adult in good health.

This rearrangement joins TRBV5-4 to TRBJ2-2; 13 positions agree with TRBD2. The CDR3 covers 17 residues. CDR1 and CDR2 (germline): SGHNT, YYREEE (reference sequence). V lost 4 bases, J lost 7 bases, and 10 bases stayed unmatched. CDR3 bases: TGTGCCAGCAGCACCCTACTAGCGGGAGGGCTTGGCGGGGAGCTGTTTTTT. Translated: CASSTLLAGGLGGELFF.

V usage is TRBV3-1 (or the pseudogene TRBV3-2) and J usage is TRBJ1-2; D remains ambiguous. This CDR3 has 16 amino acids. The V end was cut by 1 base, the J end by 4 bases, with 16 bases between. CDR1 is LGHDT and CDR2 is YNNKEL in the germline V gene (reference sequence). CDR3 region: CASSQAPQSDIYGYTF. The CDR3 region has the DNA TGTGCCAGCAGCCAAGCCCCCCAGAGCGATATCTATGGCTACACCTTC.

The V gene is TRBV19, the J gene TRBJ2-7; no definite D call. From germline, CDR1 is LNHDA and CDR2 SQIVND (reference sequence). CDR3 length: 15 amino acids. Between the trimmed V and J ends, which lost 3 bases and 2 bases, there was a span of 14 bases. DNA for the CDR3: TGTGCCAGTAGTATTAATGGTGGGCGGCCCTACGAGCAGTACTTC. The encoded protein is CASSINGGRPYEQYF. Looking up the rest from reference TRBV19 and TRBJ2-7 gives the full variable domain: DGGITQSPKYLFRKEGQNVTLSCEQNLNHDAMYWYRQDPGQGLRLIYYSQIVNDFQKGDIAEGYSVSREKKESFPLTVTSAQKNPTAFYLCASSINGGRPYEQYFGPGTRLTVT.

A single count supports this clone. The CDR3 nucleotides are TGTGCCAGCAGCCGAGGGACAGGGGACGAAAAACTGTTTTTT. It yields the protein CASSRGTGDEKLFF. The V gene is TRBV7-8, the J gene TRBJ1-4, with 10 positions matching TRBD1. Germline V CDR1 and CDR2: SGHVS, FQNEAQ. The V gene end was trimmed by 5 bases and the J gene end by 8 bases; junction bases not matched to a gene: 5. This CDR3 contains 14 residues.

The chain is built from TRBV6-5 and TRBJ2-5; the D gene is possibly TRBD2 (6 bases). Germline values: CDR1 MNHEY, CDR2 SVGAGI. Trimming left V 0 bases short and J 4 bases short, with 12 bases between. The CDR3 is 15 residues long. The CDR3 loop reads CASSYSIRGGETQYF. As DNA, the CDR3 is TGTGCCAGCAGTTACTCGATAAGGGGAGGAGAGACCCAGTACTTC.

The chain has TRBV7-8 and TRBJ2-2, with TRBD1 matching over 7 bases. This CDR3 is 15 amino acids long. Germline V gene data show CDR1 as SGHVS and CDR2 as FQNEAQ. Trimming took 6 bases from V and 0 from J; bases not matched to a gene: 4. The CDR3 nucleotides read TGTGCCAGCAGACCAGGGACAGCGAACACCGGGGAGCTGTTTTTT. Residues: CASRPGTANTGELFF.

V and J are TRBV28 and TRBJ1-1; a possible D gene is TRBD1 (6 bases). Trimming removed 2 bases from V and 2 bases from J, with 9 bases in between. The CDR3 loop spans 14 amino acids. Germline V gene data show CDR1 as MDHEN and CDR2 as SYDVKM. CDR3 sequence reads: CASSLRGSNTEAFF. CDR3 DNA: TGTGCCAGCAGTTTAAGGGGGTCAAACACTGAAGCTTTCTTT.

The chain recombines TRBV20-1 with TRBJ2-4; D unresolved. The ends were cut back, 0 bases at V and 9 bases at J, with 6 bases in the middle. This CDR3 contains 11 residues. Germline-derived CDR1 and CDR2 are DFQATT and SNEGSKA (reference sequence). CDR3 nucleotides: TGCAGTGCTAGAGACGGCCCCATTCAGTACTTC. Translation: CSARDGPIQYF.

The chain carries TRBV12-3 or TRBV12-4 and TRBJ2-1, with 8 nucleotides matching TRBD1. This CDR3 region has 13 residues. V lost 3 bases to trimming and J lost 6 bases; unmatched junction nucleotides: 1. The CDR3 nucleotides read TGTGCCAGCAGTTTGGGACAGGCCAATGAGCAGTTCTTC. Residues: CASSLGQANEQFF.

The rearrangement joins TRBV7-9 to TRBJ1-2; 7 bases are a match to TRBD1. V lost 1 base, J lost 0 bases, and 14 bases stayed unmatched. The CDR3 has 19 residues. Germline CDR1 and CDR2: SEHNR and FQNEAQ (reference sequence). The CDR3 coding sequence is TGTGCCAGCAGCTTAGGGCGGGACAGCGGACTATTAGCTAACTATGGCTACACCTTC. Translating gives CASSLGRDSGLLANYGYTF.

In this sample, this clone turned up once. V is TRBV27 and J is TRBJ1-6; D remains ambiguous. This CDR3 region has 16 residues. V lost 5 bases and J 0 bases, leaving 11 bases between the germline ends. Germline CDR1 reads MNHEY; CDR2 reads SMNVEV (reference sequence). The CDR3 DNA reads as TGTGCCAGCAGTCCCGCTACCAGCTCCTATAATTCACCCCTCCACTTT. Translated, it gives CASSPATSSYNSPLHF.

This rearrangement joins TRBV28 to TRBJ2-6; D is ambiguous. CDR3 length: 20 amino acids. Trimming cost V 6 bases and J 0 bases, with 24 bases left between them. The germline V gene has CDR1 MDHEN and CDR2 SYDVKM. The CDR3 DNA sequence: TGTGCCAGCAGCCCTTTACCCTTTGATCTACTCTACTCTGGGGCCAACGTCCTGACTTTC. Its translation: CASSPLPFDLLYSGANVLTF.

This sequence joins TRBV28 and TRBJ2-2, with D hard to call. The CDR3 consists of 15 residues. Germline V gives CDR1 MDHEN, CDR2 SYDVKM. Deletions cut 6 bases from V and 1 base from J, with 12 bases between. The CDR3 nucleotides read TGTGCCAGCAGCACCGGAGAAGTGAACACCGGGGAGCTGTTTTTT. It codes for CASSTGEVNTGELFF.

The chain employs TRBV10-2 and TRBJ1-5; D is perhaps TRBD1 (5 bases). The CDR3 is 13 residues long. The V and J ends lost 6 bases and 1 base respectively, with 7 bases between them. Germline V gives CDR1 WSHSY, CDR2 SAAADI. CDR3 amino acids: CASRGVSNQPQHF. In nucleotides, the CDR3 is TGCGCCAGCAGGGGGGTAAGCAATCAGCCCCAGCATTTT.

The chain links TRBV27 to TRBJ2-7, with TRBD2 identical over 7 bases. J gave up 2 bases and V 3 bases, and 4 bases lay outside the gene matches. The CDR3 is 14 amino acids. CDR1 MNHEY and CDR2 SMNVEV come from the germline V gene (reference sequence). CDR3 sequence: CASSFKGGPYEQYF. Here the CDR3 DNA reads TGTGCCAGCAGTTTTAAGGGAGGGCCCTACGAGCAGTACTTC.

This chain links TRBV19 with TRBJ1-5; D uncertain. Germline CDR1 and CDR2: LNHDA and SQIVND (reference sequence). CDR3 size: 14 residues. Trimming took off 7 bases at V and 6 bases at J, with 16 bases between the two ends. The DNA of the CDR3 is TGTGCCAGTACCGTCGGTTCAGGCACTCAGCCCCAGCATTTT. Its translation is CASTVGSGTQPQHF.

This clone was found once. The CDR3 sequence: CASSYGQGANYGYTF. Written as DNA, the CDR3 is TGTGCCAGCAGTTACGGACAGGGGGCAAACTATGGCTACACCTTC. This chain uses TRBV6-6 with TRBJ1-2; 11 bases line up with TRBD1. The J segment lost 2 bases and the V segment lost 2 bases, leaving 1 base of the junction unmatched. This CDR3 region has 15 residues. In germline, CDR1 is MNHNY, CDR2 SVGAGI (reference sequence).

The V gene is TRBV27, the J gene TRBJ2-7; D is undetermined. Germline V lookup: CDR1 MNHEY, CDR2 SMNVEV (reference sequence). V was pared by 5 bases and J by 5 bases, with 19 bases between. The CDR3 spans 15 residues. The DNA for the CDR3 is TGTGCCAGCAGTGCACGGACGGCTGAGGTCAACGAGCAGTACTTC. As protein: CASSARTAEVNEQYF.

The chain combines TRBV6-1 with TRBJ1-4; D remains unclear. Trimming took off 3 bases at V and 5 bases at J, with 7 bases between the two ends. CDR3 length: 13 amino acids. Germline V gene data show CDR1 as MNHNS and CDR2 as SASEGT. CDR3 amino acids: CASSETRNEKLFF. The DNA of the CDR3 is TGTGCCAGCAGTGAGACACGAAATGAAAAACTGTTTTTT.

This sequence joins TRBV28 and TRBJ1-2; D perhaps matches TRBD1 (5 bases). Trimming cost V 7 bases and J 4 bases, with 13 bases left between them. Germline CDR1 MDHEN, CDR2 SYDVKM. This CDR3 has 13 residues. The CDR3 DNA reads as TGTGCCAGCACCGCGGGACGGATCTATGGCTACACCTTC. Its translation is CASTAGRIYGYTF.